The 6 T cell receptor beta chains reported below all come from one sample, sequenced in a study of shared clonotypes between healthy human individuals. Selected positively for CCR7 and CD45RO-negative, naive CD8 cells excluded terminally differentiated effector memory CD45RA+ cells. The protocol was immunoSEQ multiplex PCR, while the TCRdb copy is restricted to in-frame clones and leaves out a portion. This sample has roughly 600,000 clones, with about 98% found just once. The specimen was naive CD8+ T cells sorted from blood. These TCRs come from a man aged 30-40 years in good health.

The chain couples TRBV28 to TRBJ1-5; D possibly corresponds to TRBD1 (6 bases). The CDR3 runs 15 residues. Germline V gene lookup returns CDR1 MDHEN and CDR2 SYDVKM. Trimming took off 5 bases at V and 5 bases at J, with 16 bases between the two ends. CDR3 amino acids: CASSPTGLGDQPQHF. Here the CDR3 DNA reads TGTGCCAGCAGTCCCACAGGGTTAGGAGATCAGCCCCAGCATTTT.

This chain joins TRBV7-9 and TRBJ1-5; no clear D gene. CDR1 and CDR2 from the germline V gene are SEHNR and FQNEAQ (reference sequence). This CDR3 is 14 amino acids long. V gave up 5 bases and J gave up 0 bases, with 8 bases separating them. The CDR3 DNA follows: TGTGCCAGCAGCCTATTGGCTAGCAATCAGCCCCAGCATTTT. This sequence encodes CASSLLASNQPQHF.

This rearrangement joins TRBV7-9 to TRBJ1-2; tentatively, D is TRBD1 (5 bases). V shed 1 base and J shed 8 bases, with 11 bases lying between them. The CDR3 has 13 residues. The V gene's germline CDR1 is SEHNR and CDR2 FQNEAQ (reference sequence). CDR3 nucleotide sequence: TGTGCCAGCAGCTTAGGACAGACGCACGGCTACACCTTC. It is translated as CASSLGQTHGYTF. The variable domain in full, with the rest retrieved from reference TRBV7-9 and TRBJ1-2, is DTGVSQNPRHKITKRGQNVTFRCDPISEHNRLYWYRQTLGQGPEFLTYFQNEAQLEKSRLLSDRFSAERPKGSFSTLEIQRTEQGDSAMYLCASSLGQTHGYTFGSGTRLTVV.

The CDR3 sequence: CASSALTDTQYF. The DNA of the CDR3 is TGTGCCAGCAGCGCCTTGACCGATACGCAGTATTTT. The chain employs TRBV9 and TRBJ2-3; no clear D gene. This CDR3 has 12 amino acids. V was pared by 3 bases and J by 6 bases, with 8 bases between. The V gene's germline CDR1 is SGDLS and CDR2 YYNGEE. The whole variable domain, filled in from reference TRBV9 and TRBJ2-3, reads DSGVTQTPKHLITATGQRVTLRCSPRSGDLSVYWYQQSLDQGLQFLIQYYNGEERAKGNILERFSAQQFPDLHSELNLSSLELGDSALYFCASSALTDTQYFGPGTRLTVL.

This rearrangement joins TRBV7-9 to TRBJ1-1, with D possibly TRBD1 on 5 matching bases. Germline loops: CDR1 SEHNR, CDR2 FQNEAQ (reference sequence). The CDR3 totals 14 residues. Trimming cost V 0 bases and J 4 bases, with 9 bases left between them. This CDR3 is CASSLAQGLTEAFF. The CDR3 region has the DNA TGTGCCAGCAGCTTAGCCCAGGGTCTCACTGAAGCTTTCTTT.

The rearrangement links TRBV7-2 to TRBJ1-1, with a tentative D call TRBD1 (5 bases). Germline-derived CDR1 and CDR2 are SGHTA and FQGNSA. The V end lost 5 bases, the J end lost 1 base, and 8 bases lay between the germline ends. The CDR3 totals 13 residues. CDR3 nucleotide sequence: TGTGCCAGCAGCCAGGGTCGGAACACTGAAGCTTTCTTT. Translated: CASSQGRNTEAFF.